These 5 T cell receptor beta chains came from one sample sequenced in a study of siplizumab effects on memory and regulatory T cells. Repertoires were generated with immunoSEQ multiplex PCR, while TCRdb's copy carries only in-frame clones and drops some. The table shows about 56,000 clones, with around 97% occurring only once. Sequenced input: naive CD8+ T cells sorted from blood. Receptors originate from a human donor in good health.

This clone showed up just once. V is TRBV27 and J is TRBJ2-5; D might be TRBD2 (5 bases). Germline CDR1 reads MNHEY; CDR2 reads SMNVEV (reference sequence). Trimming took off 7 bases at V and 4 bases at J, with 10 bases between the two ends. The CDR3 runs to 12 residues. Here the CDR3 DNA reads TGTGCCAGCAAGGGAGTCCGAGAGACCCAGTACTTC. Encoded protein: CASKGVRETQYF.

The V and J genes are TRBV27 and TRBJ2-7, with 13 bases identical to TRBD2. The CDR3 has 18 amino acids. Trimming took 5 bases from V and 4 from J; bases not matched to a gene: 14. Looked up from germline, CDR1 is MNHEY and CDR2 is SMNVEV (reference sequence). In DNA form, the CDR3 reads TGTGCCAGCAGTCCGATAGGGACTAGCGGGACTATCGGGTACGAGCAGTACTTC. Residues: CASSPIGTSGTIGYEQYF.

The V and J genes are TRBV14 and TRBJ2-1; 8 bases are shared with TRBD2. V gave up 2 bases and J gave up 14 bases; unmatched junction bases: 8. The CDR3 has 13 amino acids. Looked up from germline, CDR1 is SGHDN and CDR2 is FVKESK. The CDR3 DNA reads as TGTGCCAGCAGCCAATTTAAGCGGGAGAAGGAGTTCTTC. This encodes CASSQFKREKEFF.

CDR3 amino acids: CASSAGRAYEQYF. DNA of the CDR3: TGTGCCAGTAGTGCAGGGCGGGCCTACGAGCAGTACTTC. The chain uses TRBV19 and TRBJ2-7; either TRBD1 or TRBD2 may supply D (5 bases each). The CDR3 covers 13 residues. Trimming removed 5 bases from V and 2 bases from J, with 10 bases in between. CDR1 and CDR2 from the germline V gene are LNHDA and SQIVND (reference sequence).

V gene TRBV10-1 combines with J gene TRBJ2-3; no reliable D call. This CDR3 is 18 amino acids long. Trimming stripped 0 bases from V and 1 base from J, with 17 bases between. CDR1 and CDR2 (germline): WNHNN, SYGVQD (reference sequence). The CDR3 DNA reads as TGCGCCAGCAGTGAGTCCTCGCGGTTGGGCGGAGGCACAGATACGCAGTATTTT. Its protein is CASSESSRLGGGTDTQYF.